Listed below are T cell receptor beta chains from one sample, sequenced in a study of T cell repertoires in cytomegalovirus infection. These receptors have no known antigen. TCRdb reprocessed the reads via MiXCR and lists one record per CDR3 protein. The sample holds approximately 310,000 distinct CDR3 sequences, just under 25% seen once. Sequenced here: cultured PBMCs, sampled from culture after CMV antigen stimulation. These receptors were obtained from a human donor in good health (CMV status not recorded). Some clones in this sample may be carry-over from other donors' samples. CDR3s include the opening cysteine and the closing phenylalanine or tryptophan. D genes are given only for firm matches. Size tells how often a clone was seen (once, few, many) or the class of an expanded clone, and some rows leave it out.

J gene | clone size | V gene | D gene | CDR3 DNA | CDR3 protein
TRBJ2-1 | NA | TRBV5-4 | TRBD2 | TGTGCCAGCAGCTTGGGGGCGGGAGCCATCGGGAATGAGCAGTTCTTC | CASSLGAGAIGNEQFF
TRBJ2-1 | NA | TRBV19 | NA | TGTGCCAGTAGTCCCCTAGGGGCGGGACTCTACAATGAGCAGTTCTTC | CASSPLGAGLYNEQFF
TRBJ1-1 | few | TRBV19 | NA | TGTGCCAGTAGTACCCTATTGGGGGAGACGGGAGCTTTCTTT | CASSTLLGETGAFF
TRBJ2-7 | few | TRBV29-1 | TRBD1 | TGCAGCGTTGACGGCACAGGGGGCTACGAGCAGTACTTC | CSVDGTGGYEQYF
TRBJ2-3 | NA | TRBV15 | TRBD1 | TGTGCCACCAGCAGAGGTCCCGACAGGGCAGATACGCAGTATTTT | CATSRGPDRADTQYF
TRBJ2-1 | NA | TRBV20-1 | TRBD2 | TGCAGTGCTGATCAGGGACTAGCGGCTGACAATGAGCAGTTCTTC | CSADQGLAADNEQFF
TRBJ2-3 | NA | TRBV7-2 | TRBD2 | TGTGCCAGCAGCTTCTTTTCTAGCGGGACAGATACGCAGTATTTT | CASSFFSSGTDTQYF
TRBJ2-1 | NA | TRBV6-8 | NA | TGTGCCAGCAGTTATGTCTCGGAGCACCCCAACAATGAGCAGTTCTTC | CASSYVSEHPNNEQFF
TRBJ2-2 | few | TRBV28 | TRBD1 | TGTGCCACCCGGGACAGGGGGACCGGGGAGCTGTTTTTT | CATRDRGTGELFF
TRBJ1-2 | NA | TRBV28 | TRBD1 | TGTGCCAGCAGCTTACCGGGACAGGTGAACTATGGCTACACCTTC | CASSLPGQVNYGYTF
TRBJ2-7 | NA | TRBV10-3 | NA | TGTGCCATCAGGGACAGTACCTACGAGCAGTACTTC | CAIRDSTYEQYF
TRBJ2-1 | many | TRBV7-2 | TRBD1 | TGTGCCAGCAGTAGGGACAGGGGGTGGGGCAATGAGCAGTTCTTC | CASSRDRGWGNEQFF
TRBJ1-6 | NA | TRBV7-8 | NA | TGTGCCAGCAGCTTAGGACCGCCTAATTCACCCCTCCACTTT | CASSLGPPNSPLHF
TRBJ2-2 | NA | TRBV5-1 | TRBD1 | TGCGCCAGCAGCAGGAACAGGGGCTCAAACACCGGGGAGCTGTTTTTT | CASSRNRGSNTGELFF
TRBJ2-5 | NA | TRBV13 | NA | TGTGCCAGCAGCTTAATGGGAGAGGAGACCCAGTACTTC | CASSLMGEETQYF
TRBJ2-1 | NA | TRBV5-4 | NA | TGTGCCAGCAGGGCCACGCCCAACGGGATGTACAATGAGCAGTTCTTC | CASRATPNGMYNEQFF
TRBJ1-2 | NA | TRBV5-6 | TRBD1 | TGTGCCAGCAGCTTGTACGGGGACAGGGCTAACTATGGCTACACCTTC | CASSLYGDRANYGYTF
TRBJ1-2 | NA | TRBV14 | NA | TGTGCCAGCAGCCAAGGGGGACGGGTCTATGGCTACACCTTC | CASSQGGRVYGYTF